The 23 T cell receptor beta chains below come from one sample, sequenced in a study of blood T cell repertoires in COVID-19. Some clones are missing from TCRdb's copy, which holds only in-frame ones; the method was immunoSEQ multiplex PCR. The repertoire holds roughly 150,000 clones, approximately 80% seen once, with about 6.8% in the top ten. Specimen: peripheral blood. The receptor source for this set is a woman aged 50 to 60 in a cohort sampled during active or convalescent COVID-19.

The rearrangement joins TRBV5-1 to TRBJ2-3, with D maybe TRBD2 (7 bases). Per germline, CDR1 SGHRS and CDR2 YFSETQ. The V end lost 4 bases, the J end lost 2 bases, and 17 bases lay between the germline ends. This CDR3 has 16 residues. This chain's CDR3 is CASSRATGGPTDTQYF. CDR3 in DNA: TGCGCCAGCAGCCGTGCAACGGGGGGCCCCACAGATACGCAGTATTTT.

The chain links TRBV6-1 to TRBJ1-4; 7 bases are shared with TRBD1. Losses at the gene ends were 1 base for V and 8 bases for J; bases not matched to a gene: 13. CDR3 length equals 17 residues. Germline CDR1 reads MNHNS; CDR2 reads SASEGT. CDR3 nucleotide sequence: TGTGCCAGCAGTGAAGGGACGATAGGGGGCGGATCGGAAAAACTGTTTTTT. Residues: CASSEGTIGGGSEKLFF.

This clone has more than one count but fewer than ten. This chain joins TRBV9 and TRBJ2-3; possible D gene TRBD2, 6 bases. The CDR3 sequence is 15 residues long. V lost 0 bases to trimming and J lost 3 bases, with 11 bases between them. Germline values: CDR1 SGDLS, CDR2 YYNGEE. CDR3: CASSVGSTRTDTQYF. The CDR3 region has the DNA TGTGCCAGCAGCGTAGGGTCGACTAGGACAGATACGCAGTATTTT. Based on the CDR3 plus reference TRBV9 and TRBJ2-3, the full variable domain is DSGVTQTPKHLITATGQRVTLRCSPRSGDLSVYWYQQSLDQGLQFLIQYYNGEERAKGNILERFSAQQFPDLHSELNLSSLELGDSALYFCASSVGSTRTDTQYFGPGTRLTVL.

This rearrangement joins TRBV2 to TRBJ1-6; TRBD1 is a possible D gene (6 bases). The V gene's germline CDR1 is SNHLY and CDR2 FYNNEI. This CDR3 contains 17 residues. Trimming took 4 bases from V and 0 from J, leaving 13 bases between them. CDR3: CASSVQGQSSYNSPLHF. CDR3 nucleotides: TGTGCCAGCAGTGTCCAGGGGCAGAGCTCCTATAATTCACCCCTCCACTTT. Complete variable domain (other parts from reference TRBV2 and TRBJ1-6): EPEVTQTPSHQVTQMGQEVILRCVPISNHLYFYWYRQILGQKVEFLVSFYNNEISEKSEIFDDQFSVERPDGSNFTLKIRSTKLEDSAMYFCASSVQGQSSYNSPLHFGNGTRLTVT.

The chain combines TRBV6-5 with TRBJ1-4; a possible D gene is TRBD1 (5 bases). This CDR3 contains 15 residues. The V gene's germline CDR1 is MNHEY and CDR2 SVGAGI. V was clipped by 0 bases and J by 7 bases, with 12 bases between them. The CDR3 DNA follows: TGTGCCAGCAGTTACTCCGCAGGGTACGGTGAAAAACTGTTTTTT. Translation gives CASSYSAGYGEKLFF.

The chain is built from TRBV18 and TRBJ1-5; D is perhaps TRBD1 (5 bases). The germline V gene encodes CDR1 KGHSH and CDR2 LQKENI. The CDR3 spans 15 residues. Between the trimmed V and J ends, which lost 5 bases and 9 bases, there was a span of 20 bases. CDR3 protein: CASSAVDSFGGPQHF. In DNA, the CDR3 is TGTGCCAGCTCAGCCGTTGACAGTTTTGGTGGGCCCCAGCATTTT. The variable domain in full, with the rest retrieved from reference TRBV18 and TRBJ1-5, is NAGVMQNPRHLVRRRGQEARLRCSPMKGHSHVYWYRQLPEEGLKFMVYLQKENIIDESGMPKERFSAEFPKEGPSILRIQQVVRGDSAAYFCASSAVDSFGGPQHFGDGTRLSIL.

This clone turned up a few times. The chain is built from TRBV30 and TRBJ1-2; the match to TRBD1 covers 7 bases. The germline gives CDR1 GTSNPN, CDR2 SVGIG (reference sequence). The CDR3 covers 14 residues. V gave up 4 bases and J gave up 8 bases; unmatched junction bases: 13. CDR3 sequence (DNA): TGTGCCTGGACCCCTATCCGGGACAGTCAAGGCTACACCTTC. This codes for CAWTPIRDSQGYTF.

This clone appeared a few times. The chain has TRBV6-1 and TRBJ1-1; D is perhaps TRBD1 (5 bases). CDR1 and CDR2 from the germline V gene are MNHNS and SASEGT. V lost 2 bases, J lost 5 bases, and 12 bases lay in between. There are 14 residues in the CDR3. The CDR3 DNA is TGTGCCAGCAGTGAATTCACGGGGGAAACTGAAGCTTTCTTT. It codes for CASSEFTGETEAFF.

CDR3 coding DNA: TGTGCCAGCAGGCCGGTGGGGGGAACGAACACTGAAGCTTTCTTT. Translating gives CASRPVGGTNTEAFF. The J gene is TRBJ1-1, the V gene TRBV6-5; D may be TRBD1 (5 bases). The length of the CDR3 is 15 residues. Germline CDR1 MNHEY, CDR2 SVGAGI. Trimming left V 6 bases short and J 1 base short, with 15 bases between.

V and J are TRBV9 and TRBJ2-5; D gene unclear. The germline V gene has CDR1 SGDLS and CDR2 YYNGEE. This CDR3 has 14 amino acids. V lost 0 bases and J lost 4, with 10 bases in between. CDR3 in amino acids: CASSVGPEIETQYF. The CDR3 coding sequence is TGTGCCAGCAGCGTAGGGCCGGAGATAGAGACCCAGTACTTC.

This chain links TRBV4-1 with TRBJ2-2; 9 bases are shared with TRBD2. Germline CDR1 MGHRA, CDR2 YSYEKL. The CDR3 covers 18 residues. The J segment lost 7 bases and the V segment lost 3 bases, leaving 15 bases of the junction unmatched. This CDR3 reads CASSHRWLAGLSGGELFF. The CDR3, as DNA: TGCGCCAGCAGCCACCGTTGGCTAGCGGGGTTGTCTGGCGGGGAGCTGTTTTTT.

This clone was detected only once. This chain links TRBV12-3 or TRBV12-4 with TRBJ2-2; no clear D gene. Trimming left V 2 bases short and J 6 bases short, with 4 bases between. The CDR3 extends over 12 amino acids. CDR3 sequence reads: CASSLISGELFF. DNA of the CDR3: TGTGCCAGCAGTTTAATCTCCGGGGAGCTGTTTTTT.

DNA for the CDR3: TGTGCCAGCTCACGCCGAGACCCCGGGGAGGCGGAGACCCAGTACTTC. Protein: CASSRRDPGEAETQYF. The chain links TRBV18 to TRBJ2-5, with D maybe TRBD2 (6 bases). The germline CDR1 and CDR2 sequences are KGHSH and LQKENI. V shed 4 bases and J shed 5 bases, with 20 bases lying between them. This CDR3 has 16 residues.

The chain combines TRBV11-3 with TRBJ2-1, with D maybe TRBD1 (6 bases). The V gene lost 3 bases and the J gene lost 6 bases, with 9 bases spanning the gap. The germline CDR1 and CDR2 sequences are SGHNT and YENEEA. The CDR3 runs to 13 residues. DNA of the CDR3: TGTGCCAGCAGCTTGGGACATTTCAATGAGCAGTTCTTC. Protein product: CASSLGHFNEQFF.

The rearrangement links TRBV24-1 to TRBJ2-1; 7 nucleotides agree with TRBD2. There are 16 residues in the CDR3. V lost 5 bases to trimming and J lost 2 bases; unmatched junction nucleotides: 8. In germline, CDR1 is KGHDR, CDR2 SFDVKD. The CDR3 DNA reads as TGTGCCACCAGTGCACTTAGAGCGGGGACCTACAATGAGCAGTTCTTC. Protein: CATSALRAGTYNEQFF.

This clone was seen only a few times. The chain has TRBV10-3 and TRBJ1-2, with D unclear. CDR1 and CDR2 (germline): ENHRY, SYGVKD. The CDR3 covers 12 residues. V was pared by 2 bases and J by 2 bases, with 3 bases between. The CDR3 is CAISEENYGYTF. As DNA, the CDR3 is TGTGCCATCAGTGAGGAGAACTATGGCTACACCTTC.

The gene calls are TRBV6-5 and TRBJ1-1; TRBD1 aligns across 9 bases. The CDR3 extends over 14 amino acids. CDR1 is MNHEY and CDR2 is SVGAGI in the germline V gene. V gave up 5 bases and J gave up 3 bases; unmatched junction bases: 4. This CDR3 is CASSLDRGYTEAFF. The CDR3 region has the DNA TGTGCCAGCAGTCTCGACAGGGGGTACACTGAAGCTTTCTTT.

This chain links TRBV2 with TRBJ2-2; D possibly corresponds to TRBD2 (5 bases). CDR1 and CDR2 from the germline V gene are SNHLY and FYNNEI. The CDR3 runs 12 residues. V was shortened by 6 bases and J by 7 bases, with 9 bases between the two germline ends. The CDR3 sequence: CASRITSGELFF. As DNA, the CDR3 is TGTGCCAGCAGAATCACTAGCGGGGAGCTGTTTTTT.

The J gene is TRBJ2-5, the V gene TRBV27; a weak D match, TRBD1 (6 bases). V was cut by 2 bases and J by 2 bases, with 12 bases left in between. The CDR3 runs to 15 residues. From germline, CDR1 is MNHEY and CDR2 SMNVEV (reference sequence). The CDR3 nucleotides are TGTGCCAGCAGTTTAGCCGGGACAAGACAAGAGACCCAGTACTTC. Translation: CASSLAGTRQETQYF.

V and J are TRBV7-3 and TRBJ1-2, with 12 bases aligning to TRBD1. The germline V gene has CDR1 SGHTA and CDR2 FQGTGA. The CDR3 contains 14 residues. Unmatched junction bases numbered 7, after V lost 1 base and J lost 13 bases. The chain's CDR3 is CASSLRGGQGALTF. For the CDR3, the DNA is TGTGCCAGCAGCTTAAGAGGGGGACAGGGGGCTCTCACCTTC.

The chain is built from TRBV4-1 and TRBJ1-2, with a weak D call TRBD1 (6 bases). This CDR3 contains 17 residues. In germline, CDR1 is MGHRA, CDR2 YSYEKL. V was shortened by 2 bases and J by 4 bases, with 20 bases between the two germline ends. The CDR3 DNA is TGCGCCAGCAGCCAAAAAGGGGGATGGGGGCAGTTCTATGGCTACACCTTC. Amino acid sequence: CASSQKGGWGQFYGYTF.

In DNA, the CDR3 is TGCGCCAGCAGCCAATTTACAGCTAGCACAGATACGCAGTATTTT. Translated, it gives CASSQFTASTDTQYF. This chain links TRBV4-1 with TRBJ2-3, with no clear D. The CDR3 covers 15 residues. Germline assignment: CDR1 MGHRA and CDR2 YSYEKL. V dropped 2 bases and J dropped 0 bases, with 9 bases sitting between them.

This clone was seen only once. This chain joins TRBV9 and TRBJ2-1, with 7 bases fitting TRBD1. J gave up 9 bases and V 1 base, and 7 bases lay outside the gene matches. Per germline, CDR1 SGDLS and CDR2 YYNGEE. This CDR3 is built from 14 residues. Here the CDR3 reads CASSVRQGFGEQFF. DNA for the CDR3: TGTGCCAGCAGCGTACGACAGGGTTTCGGTGAGCAGTTCTTC. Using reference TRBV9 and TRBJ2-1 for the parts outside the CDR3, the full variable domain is DSGVTQTPKHLITATGQRVTLRCSPRSGDLSVYWYQQSLDQGLQFLIQYYNGEERAKGNILERFSAQQFPDLHSELNLSSLELGDSALYFCASSVRQGFGEQFFGPGTRLTVL.